These 7 T cell receptor beta chains originate from one sample sequenced in a study of T cell responses to AZD1222 COVID-19 vaccine. Clones were sequenced by immunoSEQ multiplex PCR, and TCRdb holds only the in-frame ones, with some missing. Among under 150,000 clones, 88% were seen once, and the ten largest hold around 20%. Source: peripheral blood, taken on day 0 of MenACWY control vaccination. The receptors were gathered from an adult in good health.

V is TRBV27 and J is TRBJ2-3, with TRBD1 identical over 9 bases. The germline CDR1 and CDR2 sequences are MNHEY and SMNVEV (reference sequence). The CDR3 extends over 13 amino acids. Trimming at V came to 11 bases and at J to 2 bases, leaving 5 bases not matched to a gene. The chain's CDR3 is CASWTGDTDTQYF. In DNA, the CDR3 is TGTGCCTCCTGGACAGGGGACACAGATACGCAGTATTTT.

This clone appeared once. The chain joins TRBV5-5 to TRBJ2-7; 8 bases are a match to TRBD2. Trimming removed 5 bases from V and 6 bases from J; junction bases left unmatched: 4. CDR3 size: 12 residues. The V gene's germline CDR1 is SGHKS and CDR2 YYEKEE (reference sequence). Written as DNA, the CDR3 is TGTGCCAGCAGTCCTCGGGGGGGCGAGCAGTACTTC. It encodes CASSPRGGEQYF.

The J gene is TRBJ1-5, the V gene TRBV28, with a tentative D call TRBD1 (5 bases). The CDR3 loop spans 15 amino acids. Trimming left V 6 bases short and J 3 bases short, with 15 bases between. The V gene's germline CDR1 is MDHEN and CDR2 SYDVKM. The CDR3 region is CASRGTDIVNQPQHF. In DNA form, the CDR3 reads TGTGCCAGCAGAGGGACGGACATAGTCAATCAGCCCCAGCATTTT.

This rearrangement joins TRBV5-4 to TRBJ2-7; TRBD1 matches 8 bases. Germline CDR1 is SGHNT and CDR2 is YYREEE (reference sequence). With 3 bases clipped from V and 4 bases from J, the junction kept 12 bases outside the gene matches. The CDR3 spans 16 residues. The DNA of the CDR3 is TGTGCCAGCAGCTGGGGGCCGGGCACAGGGGGGTACGAGCAGTACTTC. This gives the protein CASSWGPGTGGYEQYF.

DNA for the CDR3: TGCGCCAGCAGCTTGGGTGGGAGGGCCCTCAATGAGCAGTTCTTC. Amino acids: CASSLGGRALNEQFF. The chain has TRBV5-1 and TRBJ2-1, with 7 bases matching TRBD2. CDR1 is SGHRS and CDR2 is YFSETQ in the germline V gene. After removal of 0 bases from V and 6 bases from J, the junction contained 6 bases not matched to a gene. The CDR3 loop spans 15 amino acids.

This clone was seen only a few times. This chain connects TRBV5-1 to TRBJ1-4; 7 nucleotides agree with TRBD1. The CDR3 runs to 15 residues. Germline V gene data show CDR1 as SGHRS and CDR2 as YFSETQ. With 4 bases clipped from V and 6 bases from J, the junction kept 9 bases outside the gene matches. This CDR3 is CASSQTTGTDEKLFF. CDR3 bases: TGCGCCAGCAGCCAAACGACAGGGACCGATGAAAAACTGTTTTTT.

The chain has TRBV11-3 and TRBJ2-1, with 13 bases fitting TRBD2. Germline CDR1 SGHNT, CDR2 YENEEA. The CDR3 spans 18 residues. The junction had 11 bases not matched to a gene; V was cut back by 5 bases and J by 4 bases. CDR3 amino acids: CASSTQNGLAGEYNEQFF. In nucleotides, the CDR3 is TGTGCCAGCAGCACCCAGAACGGACTAGCGGGAGAATACAATGAGCAGTTCTTC.